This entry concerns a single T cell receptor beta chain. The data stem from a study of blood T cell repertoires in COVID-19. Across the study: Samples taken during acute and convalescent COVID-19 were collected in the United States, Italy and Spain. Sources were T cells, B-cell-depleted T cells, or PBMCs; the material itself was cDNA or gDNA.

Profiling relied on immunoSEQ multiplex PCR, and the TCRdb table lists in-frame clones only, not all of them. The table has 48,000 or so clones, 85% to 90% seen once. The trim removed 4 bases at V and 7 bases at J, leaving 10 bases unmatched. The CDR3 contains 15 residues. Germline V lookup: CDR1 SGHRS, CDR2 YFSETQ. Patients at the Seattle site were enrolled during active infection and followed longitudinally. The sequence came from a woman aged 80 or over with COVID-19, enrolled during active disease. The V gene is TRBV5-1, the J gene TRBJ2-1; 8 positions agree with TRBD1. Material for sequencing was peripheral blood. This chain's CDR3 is CASSAETGVGNEQFF. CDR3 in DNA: TGCGCCAGCAGCGCAGAGACAGGGGTCGGGAATGAGCAGTTCTTC.